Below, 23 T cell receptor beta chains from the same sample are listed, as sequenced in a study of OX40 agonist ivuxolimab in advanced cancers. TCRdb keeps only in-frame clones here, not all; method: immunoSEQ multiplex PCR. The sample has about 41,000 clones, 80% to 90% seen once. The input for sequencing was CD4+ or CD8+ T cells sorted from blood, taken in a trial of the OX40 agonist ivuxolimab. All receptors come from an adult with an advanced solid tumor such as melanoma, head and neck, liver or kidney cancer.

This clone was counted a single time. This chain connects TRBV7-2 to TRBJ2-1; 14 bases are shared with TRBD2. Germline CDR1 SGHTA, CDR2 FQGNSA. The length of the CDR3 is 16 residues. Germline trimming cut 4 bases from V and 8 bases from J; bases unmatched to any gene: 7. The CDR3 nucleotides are TGTGCCAGCAGCTCGACTAGCGGGGGGGCCGTTTATGAGCAGTTCTTC. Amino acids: CASSSTSGGAVYEQFF. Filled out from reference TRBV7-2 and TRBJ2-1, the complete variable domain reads GAGVSQSPSNKVTEKGKDVELRCDPISGHTALYWYRQSLGQGLEFLIYFQGNSAPDKSGLPSDRFSAERTGGSVSTLTIQRTQQEDSAVYLCASSSTSGGAVYEQFFGPGTRLTVL.

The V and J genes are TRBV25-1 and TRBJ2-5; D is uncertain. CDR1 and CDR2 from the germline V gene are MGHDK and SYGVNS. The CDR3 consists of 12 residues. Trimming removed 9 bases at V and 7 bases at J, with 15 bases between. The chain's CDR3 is CASSTDAWTQYF. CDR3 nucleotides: TGTGCCAGTTCGACGGACGCTTGGACCCAGTACTTC.

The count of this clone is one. CDR3 region: CASRAQQLGYGYTF. The CDR3 coding sequence is TGTGCCAGCAGAGCCCAGCAGCTGGGCTATGGCTACACCTTC. The chain carries TRBV5-4 and TRBJ1-2, with D unclear. CDR1 and CDR2 from the germline V gene are SGHNT and YYREEE (reference sequence). Between the trimmed V and J ends, which lost 5 bases and 4 bases, there was a span of 15 bases. CDR3 length: 14 residues.

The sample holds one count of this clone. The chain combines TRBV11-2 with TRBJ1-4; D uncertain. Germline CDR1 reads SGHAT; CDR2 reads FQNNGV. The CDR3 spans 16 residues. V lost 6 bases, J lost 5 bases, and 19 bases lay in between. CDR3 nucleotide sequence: TGTGCCAGCAGTTCCACGTGGGAGGATGCAAATGAAAAACTGTTTTTT. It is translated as CASSSTWEDANEKLFF.

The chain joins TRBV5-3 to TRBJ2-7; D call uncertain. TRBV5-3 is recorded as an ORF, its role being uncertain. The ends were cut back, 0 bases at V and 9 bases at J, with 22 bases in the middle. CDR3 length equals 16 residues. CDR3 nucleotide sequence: TGTGCCAGAAGCTTGGCTCCAGCCTCTAGTCGTTTCGGGCAGTACTTC. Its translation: CARSLAPASSRFGQYF.

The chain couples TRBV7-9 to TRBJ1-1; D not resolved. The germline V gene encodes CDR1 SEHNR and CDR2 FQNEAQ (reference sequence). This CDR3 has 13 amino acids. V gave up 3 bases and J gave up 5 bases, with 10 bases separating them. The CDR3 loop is CASSFGQSTEAFF. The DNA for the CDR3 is TGTGCCAGCAGCTTTGGGCAGTCGACTGAAGCTTTCTTT.

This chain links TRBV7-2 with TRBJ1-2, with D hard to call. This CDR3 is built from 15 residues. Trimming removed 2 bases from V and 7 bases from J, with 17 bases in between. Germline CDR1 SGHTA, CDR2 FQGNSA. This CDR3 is CASSLLGPAQSGYTF. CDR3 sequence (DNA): TGTGCCAGCAGCTTACTAGGGCCGGCCCAAAGTGGCTACACCTTC.

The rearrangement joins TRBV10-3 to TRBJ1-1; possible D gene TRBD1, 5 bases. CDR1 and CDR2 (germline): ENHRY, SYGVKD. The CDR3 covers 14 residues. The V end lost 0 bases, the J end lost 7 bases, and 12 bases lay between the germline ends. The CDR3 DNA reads TGTGCCATCAGTGAGTCGGGCAGGGAGCGTGAAGCTTTCTTT. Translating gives CAISESGREREAFF.

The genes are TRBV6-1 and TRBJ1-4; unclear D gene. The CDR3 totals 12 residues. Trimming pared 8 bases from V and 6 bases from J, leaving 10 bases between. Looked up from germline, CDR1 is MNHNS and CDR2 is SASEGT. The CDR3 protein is CASEGIDEKLFF. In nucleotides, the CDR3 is TGTGCCAGCGAAGGAATCGATGAAAAACTGTTTTTT.

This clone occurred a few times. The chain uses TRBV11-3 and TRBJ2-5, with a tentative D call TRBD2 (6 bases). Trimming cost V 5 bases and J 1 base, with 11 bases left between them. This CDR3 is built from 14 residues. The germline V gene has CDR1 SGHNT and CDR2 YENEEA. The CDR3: CASSRRTIQETQYF. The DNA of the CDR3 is TGTGCCAGCAGCCGCCGGACTATCCAAGAGACCCAGTACTTC.

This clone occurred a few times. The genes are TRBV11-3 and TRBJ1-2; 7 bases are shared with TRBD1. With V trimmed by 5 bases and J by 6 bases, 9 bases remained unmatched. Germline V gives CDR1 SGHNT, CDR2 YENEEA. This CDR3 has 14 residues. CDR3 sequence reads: CASSPRPDRDGYTF. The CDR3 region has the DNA TGTGCCAGCAGCCCGAGGCCCGACAGGGATGGCTACACCTTC.

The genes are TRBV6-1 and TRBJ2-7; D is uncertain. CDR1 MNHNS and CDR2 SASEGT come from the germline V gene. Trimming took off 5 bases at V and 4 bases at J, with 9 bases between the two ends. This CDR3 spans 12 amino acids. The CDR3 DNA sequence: TGTGCCAGCAGTAGGGTTTTTTACGAGCAGTACTTC. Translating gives CASSRVFYEQYF.

The chain's CDR3 is CASSMDRGLGYTF. The CDR3 bases are TGTGCCAGCAGTATGGACAGGGGGCTCGGCTACACCTTC. The chain employs TRBV6-5 and TRBJ1-2; 11 positions agree with TRBD1. This CDR3 comprises 13 residues. CDR1 MNHEY and CDR2 SVGAGI come from the germline V gene. Trimming removed 5 bases from V and 8 bases from J; junction bases left unmatched: 4.

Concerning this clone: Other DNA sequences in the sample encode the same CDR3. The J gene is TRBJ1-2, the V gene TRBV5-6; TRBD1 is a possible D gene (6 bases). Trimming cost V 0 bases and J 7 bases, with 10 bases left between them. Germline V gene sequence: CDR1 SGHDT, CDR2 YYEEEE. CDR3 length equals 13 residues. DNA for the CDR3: TGTGCCAGCAGCTTGGCTGGGGGCTCTGGCTACACCTTC. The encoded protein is CASSLAGGSGYTF.

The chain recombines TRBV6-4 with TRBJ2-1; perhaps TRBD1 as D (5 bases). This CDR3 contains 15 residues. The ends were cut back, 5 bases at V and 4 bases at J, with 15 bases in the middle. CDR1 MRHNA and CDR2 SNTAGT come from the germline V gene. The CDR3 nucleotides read TGTGCCAGCAGTCCCCAGGGAAATGGGTACAATGAGCAGTTCTTC. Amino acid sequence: CASSPQGNGYNEQFF.

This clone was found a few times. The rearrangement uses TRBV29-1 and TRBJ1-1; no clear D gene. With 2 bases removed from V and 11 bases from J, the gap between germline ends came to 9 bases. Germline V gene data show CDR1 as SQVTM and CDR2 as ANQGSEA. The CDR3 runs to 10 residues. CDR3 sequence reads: CSVEPGRAFF. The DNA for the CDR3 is TGCAGCGTTGAACCCGGGCGGGCTTTCTTT.

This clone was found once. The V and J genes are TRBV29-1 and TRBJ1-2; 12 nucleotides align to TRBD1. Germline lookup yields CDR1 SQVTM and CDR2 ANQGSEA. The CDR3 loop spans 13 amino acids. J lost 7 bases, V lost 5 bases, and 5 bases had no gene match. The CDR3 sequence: CSVSGTGGLGYTF. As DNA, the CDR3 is TGCAGCGTTTCCGGGACAGGGGGCCTTGGCTACACCTTC.

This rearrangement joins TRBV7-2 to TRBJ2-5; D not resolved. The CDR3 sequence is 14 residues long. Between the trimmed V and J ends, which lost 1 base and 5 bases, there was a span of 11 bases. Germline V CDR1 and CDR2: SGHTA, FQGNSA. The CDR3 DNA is TGTGCCAGCAGCTTAGGTCACTACACCGAGACCCAGTACTTC. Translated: CASSLGHYTETQYF.

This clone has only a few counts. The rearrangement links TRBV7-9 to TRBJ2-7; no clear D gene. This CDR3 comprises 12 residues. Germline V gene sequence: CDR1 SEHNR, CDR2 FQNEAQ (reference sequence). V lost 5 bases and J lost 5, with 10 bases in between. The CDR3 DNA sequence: TGTGCCAGCAGCCCACAATTCGACGAGCAGTACTTC. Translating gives CASSPQFDEQYF. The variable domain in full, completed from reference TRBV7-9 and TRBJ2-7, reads DTGVSQNPRHKITKRGQNVTFRCDPISEHNRLYWYRQTLGQGPEFLTYFQNEAQLEKSRLLSDRFSAERPKGSFSTLEIQRTEQGDSAMYLCASSPQFDEQYFGPGTRLTVT.

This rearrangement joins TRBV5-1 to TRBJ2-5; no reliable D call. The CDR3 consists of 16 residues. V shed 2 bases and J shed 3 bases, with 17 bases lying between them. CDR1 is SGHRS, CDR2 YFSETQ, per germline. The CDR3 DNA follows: TGCGCCAGCAGCTTTGGGTTCGTCTCTGGGGAAGAGACCCAGTACTTC. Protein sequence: CASSFGFVSGEETQYF.

For the CDR3, the DNA is TGTGCCAGCAGTTACTCTAACTCTGGAAACACCATATATTTT. Amino acid sequence: CASSYSNSGNTIYF. V is TRBV6-6 and J is TRBJ1-3; D call uncertain. The CDR3 consists of 14 residues. Looked up from germline, CDR1 is MNHNY and CDR2 is SVGAGI (reference sequence). Trimming took off 0 bases at V and 0 bases at J, with 3 bases between the two ends.

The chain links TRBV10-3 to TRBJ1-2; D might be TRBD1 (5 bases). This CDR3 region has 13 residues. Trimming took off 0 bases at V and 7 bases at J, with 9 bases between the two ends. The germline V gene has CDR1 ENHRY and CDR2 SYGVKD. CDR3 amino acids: CAISESGQGGYTF. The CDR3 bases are TGTGCCATCAGTGAGTCGGGCCAGGGTGGCTACACCTTC.

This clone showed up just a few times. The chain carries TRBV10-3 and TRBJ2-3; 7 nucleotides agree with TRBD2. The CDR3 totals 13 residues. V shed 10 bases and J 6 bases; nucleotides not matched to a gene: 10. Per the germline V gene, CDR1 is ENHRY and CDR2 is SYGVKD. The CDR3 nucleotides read TGTGCCAGTAGGGCCGGGGAGGGGGATACGCAGTATTTT. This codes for CASRAGEGDTQYF.